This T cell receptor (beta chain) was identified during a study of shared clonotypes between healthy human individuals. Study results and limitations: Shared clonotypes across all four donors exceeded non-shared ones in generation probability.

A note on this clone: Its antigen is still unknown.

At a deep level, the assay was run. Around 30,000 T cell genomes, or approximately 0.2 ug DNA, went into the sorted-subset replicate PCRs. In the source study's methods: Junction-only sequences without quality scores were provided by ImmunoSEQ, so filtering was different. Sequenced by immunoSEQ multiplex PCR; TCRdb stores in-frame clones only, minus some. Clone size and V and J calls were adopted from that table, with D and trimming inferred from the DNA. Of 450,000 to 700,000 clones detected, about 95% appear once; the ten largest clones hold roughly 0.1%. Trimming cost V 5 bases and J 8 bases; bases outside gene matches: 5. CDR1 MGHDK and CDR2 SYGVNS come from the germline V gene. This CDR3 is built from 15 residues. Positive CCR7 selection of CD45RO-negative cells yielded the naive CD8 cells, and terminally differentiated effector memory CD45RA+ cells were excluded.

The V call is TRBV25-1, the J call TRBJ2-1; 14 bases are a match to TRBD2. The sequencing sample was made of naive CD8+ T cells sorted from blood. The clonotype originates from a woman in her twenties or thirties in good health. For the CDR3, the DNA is TGTGCCAGCAGTCCGGGACTAGCGGGAGACTATGAGCAGTTCTTC. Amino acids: CASSPGLAGDYEQFF. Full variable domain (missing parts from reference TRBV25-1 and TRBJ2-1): EADIYQTPRYLVIGTGKKITLECSQTMGHDKMYWYQQDPGMELHLIHYSYGVNSTEKGDLSSESTVSRIRTEHFPLTLESARPSHTSQYLCASSPGLAGDYEQFFGPGTRLTVL.